This passage covers 18 T cell receptor beta chains from one sample sequenced in a study of shared clonotypes between healthy human individuals. Assay used: immunoSEQ multiplex PCR; TCRdb lists only in-frame clones, some missing. The sample carries some 2.3 million clones, just over 90% recorded once. What was sequenced was naive CD4+ T cells from PBMCs. Subset meaning: CD45RA+ positively selected. The receptor source for this set is a man aged 18 to 35 in good health. Some clones in this sample may be carry-over from other donors' samples.

The chain links TRBV5-1 to TRBJ2-7; 9 nucleotides line up with TRBD2. J lost 0 bases, V lost 2 bases, and 6 bases had no gene match. This CDR3 has 16 amino acids. CDR1 is SGHRS and CDR2 is YFSETQ in the germline V gene. The CDR3 nucleotides read TGCGCCAGCAGCTTCGCTAGCGGGAAGCTCTCCTACGAGCAGTACTTC. Translated: CASSFASGKLSYEQYF.

The chain links TRBV27 to TRBJ2-3; D gene uncertain. The CDR3 loop spans 15 amino acids. Trimming removed 5 bases at V and 4 bases at J, with 16 bases between. CDR1 and CDR2 (germline): MNHEY, SMNVEV (reference sequence). CDR3 sequence reads: CASSPKSSNADTQYF. CDR3 sequence (DNA): TGTGCCAGCAGTCCCAAATCGTCAAACGCAGATACGCAGTATTTT.

The rearrangement joins TRBV18 to TRBJ1-2; tentative D call: TRBD1 (6 bases). Germline-derived CDR1 and CDR2 are KGHSH and LQKENI. Trimming removed 3 bases from V and 8 bases from J, with 16 bases in between. This CDR3 has 14 amino acids. In DNA, the CDR3 is TGTGCCAGCTCACCGGGACGGGACACCCACGGCTACACCTTC. This translates into CASSPGRDTHGYTF. Full variable domain (rest looked up from reference TRBV18 and TRBJ1-2): NAGVMQNPRHLVRRRGQEARLRCSPMKGHSHVYWYRQLPEEGLKFMVYLQKENIIDESGMPKERFSAEFPKEGPSILRIQQVVRGDSAAYFCASSPGRDTHGYTFGSGTRLTVV.

The chain carries TRBV11-2 and TRBJ1-6; 7 bases are a match to TRBD1. Unmatched junction bases numbered 15, after V lost 5 bases and J lost 8 bases. Germline-derived CDR1 and CDR2 are SGHAT and FQNNGV. The CDR3 is 17 residues long. CDR3 protein: CASSPRGGRGMDSPLHF. CDR3 bases: TGTGCCAGCAGCCCGAGGGGCGGCAGGGGGATGGATTCACCCCTCCACTTT.

The rearrangement links TRBV5-4 to TRBJ2-5; D call uncertain. CDR1 and CDR2 (germline): SGHNT, YYREEE (reference sequence). Between the trimmed V and J ends, which lost 0 bases and 1 base, there was a span of 10 bases. CDR3 size: 15 residues. Written as DNA, the CDR3 is TGTGCCAGCAGCTTGGCCAGAGGACCCCAAGAGACCCAGTACTTC. Its translation is CASSLARGPQETQYF. The entire variable domain, with the rest obtained from reference TRBV5-4 and TRBJ2-5, is as follows: ETGVTQSPTHLIKTRGQQVTLRCSSQSGHNTVSWYQQALGQGPQFIFQYYREEENGRGNFPPRFSGLQFPNYSSELNVNALELDDSALYLCASSLARGPQETQYFGPGTRLLVL.

The chain carries TRBV27 and TRBJ2-7; 9 bases fit TRBD1. With 5 bases clipped from V and 0 bases from J, the junction kept 8 bases outside the gene matches. There are 16 residues in the CDR3. Germline lookup yields CDR1 MNHEY and CDR2 SMNVEV (reference sequence). The CDR3 sequence is CASSKRQGVTSYEQYF. In DNA form, the CDR3 reads TGTGCCAGCAGTAAACGACAGGGGGTAACCTCCTACGAGCAGTACTTC.

The V gene is TRBV29-1, the J gene TRBJ2-5; 9 positions agree with TRBD2. J was trimmed by 3 bases and V by 5 bases; bases with no gene match: 7. CDR1 and CDR2 from the germline V gene are SQVTM and ANQGSEA. The CDR3 totals 14 residues. The CDR3 is CSVSRLADEETQYF. The DNA of the CDR3 is TGCAGCGTTTCCAGACTAGCGGACGAAGAGACCCAGTACTTC.

The chain uses TRBV23-1 and TRBJ1-1; D gene ambiguous. TRBV23-1 is designated an ORF whose function remains uncertain. This CDR3 is 11 amino acids long. Trimming stripped 4 bases from V and 4 bases from J, with 4 bases between. CDR3 nucleotides: TGCGCCAGCAGTCCAGGCACTGAAGCTTTCTTT. Its translation is CASSPGTEAFF.

The chain combines TRBV15 with TRBJ2-7; 10 bases align to TRBD2. Germline CDR1 is LNHNV and CDR2 is YYDKDF (reference sequence). The V and J ends lost 0 bases and 6 bases, in that order; junction bases with no gene match: 5. CDR3 length equals 15 residues. CDR3 residues: CATSRDLGLAVEQYF. The CDR3 coding sequence is TGTGCCACCAGCAGAGATCTCGGACTAGCGGTCGAGCAGTACTTC.

The sample holds one count of this clone. V is TRBV28 and J is TRBJ1-3; D is possibly TRBD1 (5 bases). V was pared by 4 bases and J by 4 bases, with 14 bases between. The CDR3 has 15 residues. Germline loops: CDR1 MDHEN, CDR2 SYDVKM. CDR3 sequence: CASSSADWGGNTIYF. CDR3 nucleotide sequence: TGTGCCAGCAGTTCGGCTGATTGGGGGGGAAACACCATATATTTT.

V usage is TRBV6-6 and J usage is TRBJ1-5; 7 bases align to TRBD1. From germline, CDR1 is MNHNY and CDR2 SVGAGI (reference sequence). This CDR3 contains 15 residues. Trimming took 6 bases from V and 4 from J; bases not matched to a gene: 9. The CDR3 nucleotides are TGTGCCAGCAGAACTATAGACAGGGTAAATCAGCCCCAGCATTTT. Its protein product is CASRTIDRVNQPQHF.

This sequence joins TRBV5-1 and TRBJ2-6; a weak D match, TRBD1 (5 bases). The CDR3 is 15 residues long. V lost 4 bases, J lost 4 bases, and 12 bases lay in between. The V gene's germline CDR1 is SGHRS and CDR2 YFSETQ. The CDR3: CASSLGPEGANVLTF. The CDR3 nucleotides read TGCGCCAGCAGCCTGGGGCCTGAGGGGGCCAACGTCCTGACTTTC.

The chain couples TRBV5-1 to TRBJ2-5; D remains unclear. The V end lost 3 bases, the J end lost 3 bases, and 12 bases lay between the germline ends. The CDR3 runs to 14 residues. CDR1 is SGHRS and CDR2 is YFSETQ in the germline V gene. The CDR3 protein is CASSWAVAKETQYF. CDR3 in DNA: TGCGCCAGCAGCTGGGCGGTGGCGAAAGAGACCCAGTACTTC.

Comment on this clone: Other DNA sequences from this sample encode an identical CDR3 as well. The chain couples TRBV2 to TRBJ2-2; 7 bases align to TRBD2. With V trimmed by 7 bases and J by 1 base, 0 bases remained unmatched. The CDR3 is 13 amino acids. CDR1 is SNHLY, CDR2 FYNNEI, per germline. CDR3 bases: TGTGCCAGCACTAGCGGGAACACCGGGGAGCTGTTTTTT. It is translated as CASTSGNTGELFF. The full variable domain, completed using reference TRBV2 and TRBJ2-2, is EPEVTQTPSHQVTQMGQEVILRCVPISNHLYFYWYRQILGQKVEFLVSFYNNEISEKSEIFDDQFSVERPDGSNFTLKIRSTKLEDSAMYFCASTSGNTGELFFGEGSRLTVL.

J is TRBJ1-1 and V is TRBV2; no definite D call. Germline CDR1 and CDR2: SNHLY and FYNNEI. V was cut by 7 bases and J by 8 bases, with 11 bases left in between. This CDR3 is 11 amino acids long. In DNA, the CDR3 is TGTGCCAGCACCGGGTGGGAAGAAGCTTTCTTT. As protein: CASTGWEEAFF.

The V gene is TRBV28, the J gene TRBJ2-6; maybe TRBD2 (6 bases). The germline V gene encodes CDR1 MDHEN and CDR2 SYDVKM. The CDR3 is 19 residues long. V was cut by 7 bases and J by 0 bases, with 22 bases left in between. CDR3 nucleotide sequence: TGTGCCAGCACCACGATCGGGGGTGGGAGGAGCTCTGGGGCCAACGTCCTGACTTTC. Translation gives CASTTIGGGRSSGANVLTF.

The chain uses TRBV28 and TRBJ2-5, with a possible D match to TRBD2 (7 bases). V was cut by 11 bases and J by 2 bases, with 21 bases left in between. The CDR3 runs to 15 residues. Germline-derived CDR1 and CDR2 are MDHEN and SYDVKM. DNA for the CDR3: TGTGCCTGTCGGGGGGCGGAAGACTATCAAGAGACCCAGTACTTC. This encodes CACRGAEDYQETQYF.

This clone showed up just once. This CDR3 is CASSLEPSGNTGELFF. In DNA, the CDR3 is TGTGCCAGCAGCTTGGAGCCCTCTGGGAACACCGGGGAGCTGTTTTTT. The V and J genes are TRBV7-9 and TRBJ2-2; D unclear. This CDR3 region has 16 residues. CDR1 is SEHNR, CDR2 FQNEAQ, per germline (reference sequence). Trimming shortened V by 3 bases and J by 1 base, and 12 bases separated the two germline ends. The complete variable domain, with remaining parts taken from reference TRBV7-9 and TRBJ2-2, reads DTGVSQNPRHKITKRGQNVTFRCDPISEHNRLYWYRQTLGQGPEFLTYFQNEAQLEKSRLLSDRFSAERPKGSFSTLEIQRTEQGDSAMYLCASSLEPSGNTGELFFGEGSRLTVL.